This is a list of T cell receptor beta chains from one sample in a study of T cell repertoires in cytomegalovirus infection. TCRdb ran MiXCR on the reads and lists one entry per CDR3 protein. Seen here are 740,000 or so distinct CDR3 sequences, less than 40% observed once, and the top ten hold 2.5% to 3.5%. Source material: PBMCs. These receptors were collected from a human donor in good health (CMV status not recorded). Some clones in this sample may be carry-over from other donors' samples. The CDR3 runs from the conserved cysteine through the conserved F or W. The order of the fields is CDR3 length, D gene, clone size, J gene, V gene, CDR3 DNA, CDR3 protein. The D gene is left open where the match is weak. Only some rows state a clone size, as once, few, many or a class for expanded clones.

14,.,many,TRBJ1-5,TRBV2,TGTGCCAGCAAACCTGAAGATTTCAATCAGCCCCAGCATTTT,CASKPEDFNQPQHF
13,.,.,TRBJ2-3,TRBV15,TGTTCCACCAGCAGAGACTACGGGGATACGCAGTATTTT,CSTSRDYGDTQYF
13,.,few,TRBJ2-1,TRBV27,TGTGCCAGCAGTTCCGGGCCTACTTATGAGCAGTTCTTC,CASSSGPTYEQFF
14,.,many,TRBJ1-2,TRBV12-3/TRBV12-4,TGTGCCAGCAGTTTTTCGGCAGGAGTCTATGGCTACACCTTC,CASSFSAGVYGYTF
16,.,few,TRBJ2-1,TRBV7-2,TGTGCCAGCAGCTTACTGGGTGGGGTAGGGTACAATGAGCAGTTCTTC,CASSLLGGVGYNEQFF
15,.,few,TRBJ1-1,TRBV28,TGTGCCAGCAGTTTAGCAGGAGGGGAGAACACTGAAGCTTTCTTT,CASSLAGGENTEAFF
15,.,few,TRBJ2-1,TRBV5-1,TGCGCCAGCAGCACCCGGGAATCCTCCTACAATGAGCAGTTCTTC,CASSTRESSYNEQFF
14,.,.,TRBJ1-2,TRBV12-3/TRBV12-4,TGTGCCAGCAGCCCGAGCCAGGAGGGGAAAGGCTACACCTTC,CASSPSQEGKGYTF
15,TRBD1,.,TRBJ2-1,TRBV6-1,TGTGCCAGCAGTCGCGGACAGGCCATCTACAATGAGCAGTTCTTC,CASSRGQAIYNEQFF
14,.,few,TRBJ2-7,TRBV6-1,TGTGCCAGCAATGCAAGACAGCTGTCCTACGAGCAGTACTTC,CASNARQLSYEQYF
13,TRBD1,many,TRBJ2-7,TRBV27,TGTGCCAGCAGCTTAGGGACAGGGTACGAGCAGTACTTC,CASSLGTGYEQYF
14,TRBD1,.,TRBJ1-1,TRBV11-2,TGTGCCAGCAGGATAACAGGGGCTGGGGCTGAAGCTTTCTTT,CASRITGAGAEAFF
13,.,.,TRBJ2-7,TRBV6-1,TGTGCCAGCAGGGATCAATATAGAAACGAGCAGTACTTC,CASRDQYRNEQYF
13,.,many,TRBJ2-7,TRBV6-1,TGTGCCAGCATGGGCCGGGCTACTTACGAGCAGTACTTC,CASMGRATYEQYF
15,TRBD1,many,TRBJ1-1,TRBV7-9,TGTGCCAGCACCCTTCGTATTACAGGGGTCACTGAAGCTTTCTTT,CASTLRITGVTEAFF
18,TRBD2,.,TRBJ2-3,TRBV7-6,TGTGCCAGCAGCCCCCCGGGCAGCGGGGGGCCGCGGACAGATACGCAGTATTTT,CASSPPGSGGPRTDTQYF
18,.,few,TRBJ1-6,TRBV7-2,TGTGCCAGCAGCACGAGCGGACAGTCGCGCTCCTATAATTCACCCCTCCACTTT,CASSTSGQSRSYNSPLHF
14,.,few,TRBJ1-2,TRBV6-5,TGTGCCAGCAGTTACTCTGGGCGGACGAGCGGCTACACCTTC,CASSYSGRTSGYTF
17,.,few,TRBJ2-4,TRBV18,TGTGCCAGCTCACCAATAGAAGGGAATTGGGCCAAAAACATTCAGTACTTC,CASSPIEGNWAKNIQYF
15,TRBD1,.,TRBJ1-2,TRBV28,TGTGCCAGCAAACGGACGACAGGGGGCGGCTATGGCTACACCTTC,CASKRTTGGGYGYTF
17,.,few,TRBJ2-2,TRBV27,TGTGCCAGCAGTCCCTTTTTGGGGCTAGCAGGCACCGGGGAGCTGTTTTTT,CASSPFLGLAGTGELFF
13,.,.,TRBJ1-5,TRBV12-3/TRBV12-4,TGTGCCAGCAGTTTATTGGGGAAGGAGCCCCAGCATTTT,CASSLLGKEPQHF
12,.,.,TRBJ1-1,TRBV29-1,TGCAGCGCCGGACGGACGAACACTGAAGCTTTCTTT,CSAGRTNTEAFF
16,TRBD1,few,TRBJ1-1,TRBV5-6,TGTGCCAGCAGCGGGACAGGGACGGCCCTCGCCACTGAAGCTTTCTTT,CASSGTGTALATEAFF
14,.,many,TRBJ1-2,TRBV7-8,TGTGCCAGCAGCCCACTCGGGGAAGAGTATGGCTACACCTTC,CASSPLGEEYGYTF
16,TRBD1,.,TRBJ1-5,TRBV5-1,TGCGCCAGCAGCTTGGGGGGGACAGGGGGAGATCAGCCCCAGCATTTT,CASSLGGTGGDQPQHF
13,.,.,TRBJ2-4,TRBV19,TGTGCCTGTAATACAGGGGCCAAAAACATTCAGTACTTC,CACNTGAKNIQYF
12,.,.,TRBJ2-2,TRBV27,TGTGCCAGCAGTCCACAATCCGGGGAGCTGTTTTTT,CASSPQSGELFF
17,.,.,TRBJ2-5,TRBV6-6,TGTGCCAGCAGTTACGAGGCAGCCCGCACAAGAAAGGAGACCCAGTACTTC,CASSYEAARTRKETQYF
11,.,.,TRBJ2-7,TRBV6-2/TRBV6-3,TGTGCCAGCAGGGAGACCTACGAGCAGTACTTC,CASRETYEQYF
15,TRBD1,.,TRBJ2-3,TRBV6-6,TGTGCCAGCGGTCCGGGACAGGGGCTCACAGATACGCAGTATTTT,CASGPGQGLTDTQYF
14,.,.,TRBJ2-7,TRBV2,TGTGCCAGCCCCAAGACCGGGTCACCCTACGAGCAGTACTTC,CASPKTGSPYEQYF
16,.,few,TRBJ2-3,TRBV11-2,TGTGCCAGCAGCTTAGATATTGCAGGGCTAACAGATACGCAGTATTTT,CASSLDIAGLTDTQYF
16,TRBD1,few,TRBJ1-3,TRBV7-6,TGTGCCAGCAGCTTAGTTAGGGGGCAAGACCTAAACACCATATATTTT,CASSLVRGQDLNTIYF
12,.,.,TRBJ1-2,TRBV10-3,TGTGCCATCGCGCGGCAGCCAGGGGGCTACACCTTC,CAIARQPGGYTF
15,.,few,TRBJ1-2,TRBV7-9,TGTGCCAGCAGCCCCTCTAGTATGGGCGACTATGGCTACACCTTC,CASSPSSMGDYGYTF
13,.,once,TRBJ2-2,TRBV20-1,TGCAGTGCTAGAGATCAGAGAACCGGGGAGCTGTTTTTT,CSARDQRTGELFF
16,TRBD1,.,TRBJ2-7,TRBV12-3/TRBV12-4,TGTGCCAGCAGTTTCGCACGGACAGGGGAACCCTACGAGCAGTACTTC,CASSFARTGEPYEQYF
16,TRBD1,once,TRBJ2-7,TRBV25-1,TGTGCCAGCAGTGAACTGGGGACAGGGGAAACCTACGAGCAGTACTTC,CASSELGTGETYEQYF
13,TRBD2,few,TRBJ2-1,TRBV11-3,TGTGCCAGCAGCCTAGCGGGGGGACGAGAGCAGTTCTTC,CASSLAGGREQFF
14,.,.,TRBJ1-1,TRBV20-1,TGCAGTGCCCGGGGGGGCAATTCGAACACTGAAGCTTTCTTT,CSARGGNSNTEAFF
16,TRBD2,many,TRBJ2-5,TRBV9,TGTGCCAGCAGCGTCGGAACAAGCGGGATGCAAGAGACCCAGTACTTC,CASSVGTSGMQETQYF
15,.,.,TRBJ1-4,TRBV14,TGTGCCAGCAGCCCTTTGGACAGCACATGGGAAAAACTGTTTTTT,CASSPLDSTWEKLFF
11,.,.,TRBJ1-1,TRBV27,TGTGCCAGCAAGTTGAACACTGGAGCTTTCTTT,CASKLNTGAFF
17,TRBD2,.,TRBJ2-1,TRBV27,TGTGCCAGCAGCTCTCAGCGGGAGGGTCCTAAATACAATGAGCAGTTCTTC,CASSSQREGPKYNEQFF
15,.,few,TRBJ1-5,TRBV19,TGTGCCAGTAGTATACAGGGCGACAGGAATCAGCCCCAGCATTTT,CASSIQGDRNQPQHF
16,.,many,TRBJ1-5,TRBV12-3/TRBV12-4,TGTGCCAGCACCCCTTGGAGGGAACCTCGCAATCAGCCCCAGCATTTT,CASTPWREPRNQPQHF
16,.,.,TRBJ2-7,TRBV20-1,TGCAGTGCTAGACCCTCGGGGTTAGCGGATTCCTACGAGCAGTACTTC,CSARPSGLADSYEQYF
13,.,once,TRBJ2-7,TRBV28,TGTGCCAGTAATACAGGGAATTCCTACGAGCAGTACTTC,CASNTGNSYEQYF
17,.,.,TRBJ1-3,TRBV19,TGTGCCAGTAGTATCCCGACAGGAGTCGTCTCTGGAAACACCATATATTTT,CASSIPTGVVSGNTIYF
11,.,.,TRBJ2-7,TRBV7-2,TGTGCCAGCAGCTTGCTCTACGAGAAGTACTTC,CASSLLYEKYF
13,.,.,TRBJ1-2,TRBV12-3/TRBV12-4,TGTGCCAGAAGTTTGGACCGTCGGCATGGCTACACCTTC,CARSLDRRHGYTF
14,.,few,TRBJ2-2,TRBV11-2,TGTGCCAGCAGCTTAGAGGTTCAGGCCGGGGAGCTGTTTTTT,CASSLEVQAGELFF
14,TRBD2,.,TRBJ2-1,TRBV24-1,TGTGCCACCAGTGCCAGCGGGAGAGCTGGTGAGCAGTTCTTC,CATSASGRAGEQFF
16,.,few,TRBJ1-2,TRBV5-6,TGTGCCAGCAGCTTGGACCCGATAGACAGTTTCTATGGCTACACCTTC,CASSLDPIDSFYGYTF
12,.,many,TRBJ2-3,TRBV28,TGTGCCAGCAGTTTGATTAGGAATACGCAGTATTTT,CASSLIRNTQYF
15,TRBD1,.,TRBJ1-1,TRBV27,TGTGCCAGCAGTACGCACAGGGGACGGTTCACTGAAGCTTTCTTT,CASSTHRGRFTEAFF
14,TRBD1,.,TRBJ2-7,TRBV5-1,TGCGCCAGCAGCTACCGGACAGGGGGCTACGAGCAGTACTTC,CASSYRTGGYEQYF
14,.,.,TRBJ1-4,TRBV12-3/TRBV12-4,TGTGCCAGCAGTTTGTGGGGGGCCGAGGAAAAACTGTTTTTT,CASSLWGAEEKLFF
13,.,.,TRBJ2-5,TRBV12-3/TRBV12-4,TGTGCCAGCAGTTTGTGGGGTTTAGAGACCCAGTACTTC,CASSLWGLETQYF